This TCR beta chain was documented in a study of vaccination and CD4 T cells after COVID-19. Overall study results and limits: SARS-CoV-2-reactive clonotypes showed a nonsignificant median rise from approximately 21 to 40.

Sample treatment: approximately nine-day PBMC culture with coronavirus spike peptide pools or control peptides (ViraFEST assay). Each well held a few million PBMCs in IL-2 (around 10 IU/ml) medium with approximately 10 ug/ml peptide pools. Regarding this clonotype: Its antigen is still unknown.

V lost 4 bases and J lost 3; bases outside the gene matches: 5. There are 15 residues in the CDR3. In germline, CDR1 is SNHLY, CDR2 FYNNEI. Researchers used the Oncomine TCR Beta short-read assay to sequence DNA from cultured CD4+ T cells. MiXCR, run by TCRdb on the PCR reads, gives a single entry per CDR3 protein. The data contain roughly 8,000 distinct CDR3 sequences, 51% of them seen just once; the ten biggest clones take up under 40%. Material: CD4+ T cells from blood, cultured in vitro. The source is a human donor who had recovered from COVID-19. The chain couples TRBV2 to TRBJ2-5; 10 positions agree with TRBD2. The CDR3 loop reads CASSGLAGVEETQYF. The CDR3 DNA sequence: TGTGCCAGCAGTGGGCTAGCGGGAGTGGAAGAGACCCAGTACTTC. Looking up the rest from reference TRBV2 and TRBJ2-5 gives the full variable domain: EPEVTQTPSHQVTQMGQEVILRCVPISNHLYFYWYRQILGQKVEFLVSFYNNEISEKSEIFDDQFSVERPDGSNFTLKIRSTKLEDSAMYFCASSGLAGVEETQYFGPGTRLLVL.